The 21 T cell receptor beta chains below come from one sample, sequenced in a study of shared clonotypes between healthy human individuals. Profiled with immunoSEQ multiplex PCR; TCRdb holds only in-frame clones, not every one. The sample includes approximately 1.5 million clones, around 98.5% seen only once; the top ten take about 0.34%. The sequenced sample consisted of naive CD4+ T cells sorted from blood. The subset here: CD45RA+ positively selected. The receptor source for this set is a man aged 25-45 years in good health.

This chain connects TRBV10-3 to TRBJ2-7; D might be TRBD2 (5 bases). The CDR3 sequence is 13 residues long. Germline CDR1 reads ENHRY; CDR2 reads SYGVKD. V lost 6 bases and J 2 bases, leaving 11 bases between the germline ends. CDR3 sequence reads: CAIRTAEPYEQYF. The CDR3 region has the DNA TGTGCCATCAGAACAGCGGAACCCTACGAGCAGTACTTC.

The chain employs TRBV6-4 and TRBJ1-1, with 7 bases fitting TRBD1. This CDR3 spans 14 amino acids. Germline-derived CDR1 and CDR2 are MRHNA and SNTAGT. Trimming took 2 bases from V and 10 from J; bases not matched to a gene: 10. CDR3 protein: CASSDQPGGFGAFF. CDR3 DNA: TGTGCCAGCAGTGACCAGCCAGGGGGTTTCGGAGCTTTCTTT.

The V and J genes are TRBV9 and TRBJ2-5; D is undetermined. The CDR3 loop spans 15 amino acids. The germline CDR1 and CDR2 sequences are SGDLS and YYNGEE. V gave up 0 bases and J gave up 1 base, with 10 bases separating them. CDR3 sequence (DNA): TGTGCCAGCAGCGTAGCTTCGGGTTCCCAAGAGACCCAGTACTTC. It codes for CASSVASGSQETQYF. Filled out from reference TRBV9 and TRBJ2-5, the complete variable domain reads DSGVTQTPKHLITATGQRVTLRCSPRSGDLSVYWYQQSLDQGLQFLIQYYNGEERAKGNILERFSAQQFPDLHSELNLSSLELGDSALYFCASSVASGSQETQYFGPGTRLLVL.

The chain carries TRBV6-1 and TRBJ2-7; 8 positions agree with TRBD1. The CDR3 totals 14 residues. CDR1 is MNHNS and CDR2 is SASEGT in the germline V gene. V lost 8 bases and J lost 4; bases outside the gene matches: 10. Written as DNA, the CDR3 is TGTGCCAGCGCCCTCCAGGGGGCGGCGTACGAGCAGTACTTC. This encodes CASALQGAAYEQYF.

The chain uses TRBV27 and TRBJ2-3; D is possibly TRBD2 (5 bases). Germline V lookup: CDR1 MNHEY, CDR2 SMNVEV (reference sequence). This CDR3 comprises 15 residues. V dropped 3 bases and J dropped 0 bases, with 10 bases sitting between them. In nucleotides, the CDR3 is TGTGCCAGCAGTTTTAACGCGGGTAGCACAGATACGCAGTATTTT. This sequence encodes CASSFNAGSTDTQYF.

The V call is TRBV18, the J call TRBJ2-7; TRBD2 aligns across 9 bases. The junction had 10 bases not matched to a gene; V was cut back by 0 bases and J by 7 bases. The CDR3 runs 16 residues. Looked up from germline, CDR1 is KGHSH and CDR2 is LQKENI. As DNA, the CDR3 is TGTGCCAGCTCACCACCGTTTCCAGCGGGAGGTGGGGAGCAGTACTTC. It translates to CASSPPFPAGGGEQYF.

The rearrangement uses TRBV11-2 and TRBJ2-2, with TRBD1 matching 8 bases. V lost 5 bases and J lost 6; bases outside the gene matches: 11. CDR3 size: 16 residues. Germline CDR1 SGHAT, CDR2 FQNNGV. CDR3 sequence: CASSRNRGTFPGELFF. The CDR3 coding sequence is TGTGCCAGCAGCCGTAACAGGGGGACCTTCCCCGGGGAGCTGTTTTTT.

Notes on this clone: The sample carries other DNA sequences with the same CDR3. The rearrangement links TRBV18 to TRBJ2-7; 8 bases align to TRBD1. This CDR3 is 14 amino acids long. Germline CDR1 is KGHSH and CDR2 is LQKENI. With 6 bases clipped from V and 2 bases from J, the junction kept 6 bases outside the gene matches. The DNA of the CDR3 is TGTGCCAGCTCTCCCGGGACAGGAGCCTACGAGCAGTACTTC. The encoded protein is CASSPGTGAYEQYF.

CDR3 nucleotides: TGTGCCAGCAGCTCGCTAGCCTTGGGACAGCCATACGAGCAGTACTTC. This encodes CASSSLALGQPYEQYF. The chain couples TRBV7-9 to TRBJ2-7, with 7 bases identical to TRBD1. This CDR3 is built from 16 residues. Germline CDR1 reads SEHNR; CDR2 reads FQNEAQ (reference sequence). The V segment lost 4 bases and the J segment 4 bases; nucleotides outside the gene matches: 13.

This chain uses TRBV9 with TRBJ2-7; 7 bases fit TRBD1. This CDR3 region has 17 residues. Germline CDR1 reads SGDLS; CDR2 reads YYNGEE. Trimming removed 0 bases from V and 4 bases from J; junction bases left unmatched: 13. The CDR3 DNA reads as TGTGCCAGCAGCGTAGCCCCAACAGGGGCCCTCTCTTACGAGCAGTACTTC. This encodes CASSVAPTGALSYEQYF. Combining the CDR3 with reference TRBV9 and TRBJ2-7 gives the whole variable domain DSGVTQTPKHLITATGQRVTLRCSPRSGDLSVYWYQQSLDQGLQFLIQYYNGEERAKGNILERFSAQQFPDLHSELNLSSLELGDSALYFCASSVAPTGALSYEQYFGPGTRLTVT.

The rearrangement uses TRBV12-5 and TRBJ1-2; D not resolved. Trimming removed 7 bases at V and 8 bases at J, with 11 bases between. The CDR3 is made up of 11 amino acids. Germline lookup yields CDR1 LGHNT and CDR2 FRNRAP. The CDR3 bases are TGTGCTAGTGCCCTCGTTTCGGGCTACACCTTC. This gives the protein CASALVSGYTF.

This clone occurred a few times. The sample has other DNA sequences that encode this CDR3 too. The CDR3 loop reads CASSRGNQPQHF. DNA for the CDR3: TGTGCCAGCAGTCGAGGGAATCAGCCCCAGCATTTT. The rearrangement links TRBV7-9 to TRBJ1-5; no reliable D call. The CDR3 has 12 residues. Trimming left V 6 bases short and J 4 bases short, with 7 bases between. Germline V CDR1 and CDR2: SEHNR, FQNEAQ (reference sequence).

The V call is TRBV7-9, the J call TRBJ2-2, with D maybe TRBD1 (6 bases). The V gene's germline CDR1 is SEHNR and CDR2 FQNEAQ (reference sequence). V lost 6 bases and J lost 6, with 8 bases in between. This CDR3 has 12 amino acids. CDR3 sequence reads: CASSSGAGELFF. As DNA, the CDR3 is TGTGCCAGCAGTTCAGGGGCCGGGGAGCTGTTTTTT.

This chain joins TRBV23-1 and TRBJ1-5; no clear D gene. TRBV23-1 is placed among ORFs of uncertain function. The CDR3 is 12 amino acids. V lost 7 bases and J 1 base, leaving 5 bases between the germline ends. The CDR3 DNA follows: TGCGCCAGCAATCGAAGCAATCAGCCCCAGCATTTT. Amino acid sequence: CASNRSNQPQHF.

The chain joins TRBV18 to TRBJ1-1, with D perhaps matching TRBD1 (6 bases). Trimming stripped 2 bases from V and 5 bases from J, with 9 bases between. The CDR3 length is 13 residues. Germline-derived CDR1 and CDR2 are KGHSH and LQKENI. CDR3 amino acids: CASSPVRGTEAFF. The CDR3 coding sequence is TGTGCCAGCTCACCAGTTAGGGGGACTGAAGCTTTCTTT.

The J gene is TRBJ1-1, the V gene TRBV2, with D possibly being TRBD1 (5 bases). V was cut by 6 bases and J by 0 bases, with 17 bases left in between. This CDR3 has 16 amino acids. The V gene's germline CDR1 is SNHLY and CDR2 FYNNEI. CDR3 region: CASSTQGFPMNTEAFF. Here the CDR3 DNA reads TGTGCCAGCAGCACGCAGGGATTTCCCATGAACACTGAAGCTTTCTTT.

This chain links TRBV5-1 with TRBJ2-7; 11 bases map to TRBD2. Germline lookup yields CDR1 SGHRS and CDR2 YFSETQ. This CDR3 spans 16 amino acids. V shed 0 bases, J shed 2 bases, and the junction held 4 bases outside the gene matches. The DNA for the CDR3 is TGCGCCAGCAGCTTGGCCCTGGGACTAGCGGCCTACGAGCAGTACTTC. Translated: CASSLALGLAAYEQYF.

The chain joins TRBV7-2 to TRBJ2-7; D remains unclear. This CDR3 has 14 amino acids. CDR1 and CDR2 from the germline V gene are SGHTA and FQGNSA. The V end lost 0 bases, the J end lost 2 bases, and 8 bases lay between the germline ends. CDR3 coding DNA: TGTGCCAGCAGCTTAGCGTATAGTGCCTACGAGCAGTACTTC. It is translated as CASSLAYSAYEQYF.

This rearrangement joins TRBV9 to TRBJ2-2; D is undetermined. Germline-derived CDR1 and CDR2 are SGDLS and YYNGEE. The V end was cut by 3 bases, the J end by 3 bases, with 9 bases between. The length of the CDR3 is 14 residues. In DNA, the CDR3 is TGTGCCAGCAGCGAGACTTCTTACACCGGGGAGCTGTTTTTT. Translation: CASSETSYTGELFF.

The genes are TRBV6-4 and TRBJ2-3, with 9 bases lining up with TRBD2. The CDR3 is 15 residues long. The trim removed 5 bases at V and 1 base at J, leaving 4 bases unmatched. Germline V gives CDR1 MRHNA, CDR2 SNTAGT. This chain's CDR3 is CASSLAGRGTDTQYF. The CDR3 DNA reads as TGTGCCAGCAGTCTAGCGGGAAGGGGCACAGATACGCAGTATTTT.

V is TRBV6-6 and J is TRBJ2-6; D is uncertain. Germline-derived CDR1 and CDR2 are MNHNY and SVGAGI (reference sequence). CDR3 length: 15 residues. V was shortened by 2 bases and J by 2 bases, with 7 bases between the two germline ends. The CDR3 region is CASSYEGAGANVLTF. The CDR3 DNA sequence: TGTGCCAGCAGTTACGAAGGTGCTGGGGCCAACGTCCTGACTTTC.